A single sample gave rise to the 32 T cell receptor beta chains below, sequenced in a study of tumor-infiltrating lymphocytes in primary liver carcinoma. The investigators made TCR beta cDNA from 400 to 500 ng total RNA, using a constant-region primer. Three rounds of nested multiplex PCR with slightly modified ARM-PCR produced TCR beta libraries. Primers for the first two PCR rounds were TRBV1-TRBV30 forward primers and a C-beta reverse primer (10 cycles per round). TCRdb itself ran the multiplex PCR reads through MiXCR, one entry per CDR3 protein. The table lists a few hundred thousand distinct CDR3 sequences, 58% of them singletons. The study extracted blood RNA from unsorted whole blood and also extracted germline DNA. The specimen was peripheral blood. The receptor set was obtained from a woman between 25 and 40 years old with primary liver carcinoma and hepatitis B virus infection.

The chain is built from TRBV30 and TRBJ1-5; D is unclear. The CDR3 is made up of 16 amino acids. Trimming removed 1 base at V and 7 bases at J, with 20 bases between. From germline, CDR1 is GTSNPN and CDR2 SVGIG (reference sequence). The CDR3 DNA sequence: TGTGCCTGGAGTGCGCCGCCAGGTTCATCGGGGCAGCCCCAGCATTTT. This gives the protein CAWSAPPGSSGQPQHF.

Concerning this clonotype itself: A much larger clonotype is one base distant, so this may be a read error. The chain recombines TRBV12-3 or TRBV12-4 with TRBJ1-1; D remains unclear. The CDR3 length is 14 residues. In DNA, the CDR3 is TGTACCAGCACCTTCAGGCTTGGGAACACTGAAGCTTTCTTT. Translated, it gives CTSTFRLGNTEAFF.

This chain joins TRBV11-3 and TRBJ2-1; a possible D gene is TRBD1 (6 bases). Germline-derived CDR1 and CDR2 are SGHNT and YENEEA. The CDR3 totals 15 residues. Trimming pared 5 bases from V and 12 bases from J, leaving 23 bases between. For the CDR3, the DNA is TGTGCCAGCAGCCCGATGGGGACATTTGGAGATGGGCAGTTCTTC. Its translation: CASSPMGTFGDGQFF. The full variable domain, completed using reference TRBV11-3 and TRBJ2-1, is EAGVVQSPRYKIIEKKQPVAFWCNPISGHNTLYWYLQNLGQGPELLIRYENEEAVDDSQLPKDRFSAERLKGVDSTLKIQPAELGDSAVYLCASSPMGTFGDGQFFGPGTRLTVL.

Comments on this clonotype: One base away lies a much larger clone, so this may be a sequencing read error. This chain connects TRBV29-1 to TRBJ2-1; D ambiguous. Trimming removed 0 bases at V and 6 bases at J, with 18 bases between. Germline V lookup: CDR1 SQVTM, CDR2 ANQGSEA. The CDR3 has 16 amino acids. Written as DNA, the CDR3 is TGCAGCGTTGAAGACGGAAGGGCATCGTATCCCAATGAGCAGTTCTTC. Translated, it gives CSVEDGRASYPNEQFF.

This clonotype is a singleton in its sample. The chain couples TRBV10-3 to TRBJ1-2, with D unresolved. Deletions cut 8 bases from V and 5 bases from J, with 12 bases between. Looked up from germline, CDR1 is ENHRY and CDR2 is SYGVKD. There are 12 residues in the CDR3. The CDR3 region is CAICVRNYGYTF. The CDR3 DNA reads TGTGCCATCTGTGTAAGAAATTATGGCTACACCTTC.

This clonotype was found a few times. V usage is TRBV5-6 and J usage is TRBJ2-5, with D uncertain. The CDR3 is 15 residues long. Trimming shortened V by 0 bases and J by 3 bases, and 12 bases separated the two germline ends. Germline V gene sequence: CDR1 SGHDT, CDR2 YYEEEE. CDR3 sequence: CASSLDGVLKETQYF. For the CDR3, the DNA is TGTGCCAGCAGCTTGGATGGGGTGTTGAAAGAGACCCAGTACTTC.

This clonotype was observed many times. The rearrangement links TRBV6-1 to TRBJ2-5; D possibly matches TRBD1 or TRBD2 (6 bases each). V lost 6 bases, J lost 5 bases, and 22 bases lay in between. Germline CDR1 MNHNS, CDR2 SASEGT. The CDR3 consists of 16 residues. The CDR3 sequence: CASSVNLAQGTETQYF. The CDR3 DNA follows: TGTGCCAGCAGCGTAAACCTCGCCCAGGGGACTGAGACCCAGTACTTC.

A word on this clonotype: A much larger clone lies one base from this, so it may be a read error. The chain carries TRBV12-3 or TRBV12-4 and TRBJ1-4, with D hard to call. CDR3 size: 18 residues. The V and J ends lost 5 bases and 3 bases respectively, with 22 bases between them. CDR3 in DNA: TGTGCCAGCAGTAAGACCCGGGTCTCTCCAAGGGCTAATGAAAAACTGTTTTTT. This encodes CASSKTRVSPRANEKLFF.

This clonotype came up many times. This chain links TRBV12-3 or TRBV12-4 with TRBJ2-1; D gene uncertain. V dropped 5 bases and J dropped 9 bases, with 14 bases sitting between them. The CDR3 is 13 amino acids. This chain's CDR3 is CASSAAVRSEQFF. Here the CDR3 DNA reads TGTGCCAGCAGTGCGGCAGTCCGGTCTGAGCAGTTCTTC.

In this sample, this clonotype turned up a few times. The chain combines TRBV13 with TRBJ2-2, with D uncertain. Germline V gives CDR1 PRHDT, CDR2 FYEKMQ (reference sequence). V shed 6 bases and J shed 6 bases, with 14 bases lying between them. The CDR3 runs to 14 residues. The CDR3 loop reads CASSSPGSAGELFF. Here the CDR3 DNA reads TGTGCCAGCAGTTCACCTGGGTCGGCCGGGGAGCTGTTTTTT.

Regarding this clonotype: The junction departs from the called germline gene at one end, perhaps through a read error. This CDR3 reads CASCLASRGQTNGYTF. Written as DNA, the CDR3 is TGTGCCAGCTGCTTAGCCTCCCGAGGCCAGACGAATGGCTACACCTTC. The genes are TRBV7-9 and TRBJ1-2; D uncertain. Germline CDR1 reads SEHNR; CDR2 reads FQNEAQ (reference sequence). The length of the CDR3 is 16 residues.

As concerns this clonotype: The junction shows a germline mismatch at one end, possibly a read error. This chain connects TRBV7-8 to TRBJ2-3; possibly TRBD2 for D (5 bases). The CDR3 has 16 residues. Germline V lookup: CDR1 SGHVS, CDR2 FQNEAQ. The CDR3: CVSSLDTRWKADTQYF. For the CDR3, the DNA is TGTGTCAGCAGCTTAGATACTAGGTGGAAGGCAGATACGCAGTATTTT.

The chain joins TRBV6-6 to TRBJ1-1; D not certain. From germline, CDR1 is MNHNY and CDR2 SVGAGI (reference sequence). The CDR3 contains 17 residues. Trimming removed 6 bases at V and 6 bases at J, with 26 bases between. The CDR3 sequence is CASRLPFESSRTAEAFF. The CDR3 DNA reads TGTGCCAGCAGGCTCCCATTCGAGAGTTCTCGAACGGCTGAAGCTTTCTTT.

Concerning this clonotype: The junction and the germline gene differ at one end; a read error may be behind it. The CDR3 reads CASSISFSAGELFF. In DNA, the CDR3 is TGTGCCAGCAGTATAAGCTTTTCGGCCGGGGAACTGTTTTTT. The J gene is TRBJ2-2, the V gene TRBV12-3 or TRBV12-4; maybe TRBD2 (5 bases). This CDR3 is 14 amino acids long.

Worth noting for this clonotype: A read error is likely, as this CDR3 ends without the conserved phenylalanine or tryptophan. The chain carries TRBV11-3 and TRBJ1-5; D gene ambiguous. This CDR3 is built from 13 residues. CDR1 and CDR2 (germline): SGHNT, YENEEA. The CDR3 spells CASSLAPGQLQHY. Here the CDR3 DNA reads TGTGCCAGCAGCTTAGCCCCGGGTCAGCTCCAGCATTAT.

A note on this clonotype: At one of its ends the junction is not consistent with the germline gene, which may arise from a read error. The chain couples TRBV6-1 to TRBJ2-2; D ambiguous. Per the germline V gene, CDR1 is MNHNS and CDR2 is SASEGT. The CDR3 extends over 14 amino acids. CDR3 coding DNA: TGTGTCAGCAGTACCCTTATGGACACCGGGGAGCTGTTTTTT. Residues: CVSSTLMDTGELFF.

The chain joins TRBV7-9 to TRBJ1-3, with D perhaps matching TRBD1 (5 bases). V was pared by 3 bases and J by 5 bases, with 14 bases between. Germline V gene lookup returns CDR1 SEHNR and CDR2 FQNEAQ (reference sequence). This CDR3 has 15 amino acids. The CDR3 reads CASSFTGTSRNTIYF. The CDR3, as DNA: TGTGCCAGCAGCTTCACCGGGACCTCGCGAAACACCATATATTTT. Filled out from reference TRBV7-9 and TRBJ1-3, the complete variable domain reads DTGVSQNPRHKITKRGQNVTFRCDPISEHNRLYWYRQTLGQGPEFLTYFQNEAQLEKSRLLSDRFSAERPKGSFSTLEIQRTEQGDSAMYLCASSFTGTSRNTIYFGEGSWLTVV.

Concerning this clonotype itself: The junction and the germline gene differ at one end; a read error may be behind it. The chain uses TRBV18 and TRBJ2-7, with TRBD1 as a possible D gene (6 bases). Germline CDR1 is KGHSH and CDR2 is LQKENI. This CDR3 has 15 amino acids. The chain's CDR3 is CASSPGQGIFYDQYF. The CDR3 region has the DNA TGTGCCAGCTCACCGGGGCAGGGGATATTCTACGATCAGTACTTC.

Concerning this clonotype itself: One end of the junction does not line up with germline, which may come from a read error. The chain has TRBV13 and TRBJ1-2; D gene uncertain. Germline values: CDR1 PRHDT, CDR2 FYEKMQ (reference sequence). The CDR3 spans 14 residues. CDR3 residues: CVSSLSSELYGYTF. The CDR3 nucleotides read TGTGTCAGCAGCTTAAGCTCAGAACTCTATGGCTACACCTTC.

This clonotype was counted between two and nine times. The chain couples TRBV10-2 to TRBJ2-1; TRBD1 might be the D (6 bases). CDR1 is WSHSY, CDR2 SAAADI, per germline. Trimming removed 0 bases at V and 6 bases at J, with 9 bases between. This CDR3 spans 14 amino acids. CDR3 sequence reads: CASSESRGSNEQFF. The CDR3 DNA reads TGCGCCAGCAGTGAGTCGAGGGGGTCCAATGAGCAGTTCTTC.

With respect to this clonotype: A clone one base away is much larger, so this may be a read error. The chain joins TRBV12-3 or TRBV12-4 to TRBJ1-2; D not resolved. This CDR3 is built from 11 residues. For the CDR3, the DNA is TGTGCCAGCAGTCTGAACTCCGGCTACGCCTTC. It yields the protein CASSLNSGYAF.

This clonotype appeared many times. The rearrangement uses TRBV12-3 or TRBV12-4 and TRBJ2-7; tentatively, D is TRBD1 or TRBD2 (5 bases each). Trimming cost V 6 bases and J 7 bases, with 16 bases left between them. This CDR3 has 13 amino acids. CDR3 DNA sequence: TGTGCCAGCAGCGTCGGGACGGCGCGGGAGCAGTACTTC. This gives the protein CASSVGTAREQYF.

This clonotype was detected many times. This chain connects TRBV12-3 or TRBV12-4 to TRBJ2-3, with no clear D. V dropped 6 bases and J dropped 2 bases, with 12 bases sitting between them. The CDR3 has 14 amino acids. The CDR3 bases are TGTGCCAGCAGGCTGACTCACCTCACAGATACGCAGTATTTT. It codes for CASRLTHLTDTQYF.

The CDR3 coding sequence is TGTACCGGCAGCTTGACGAACACTGAAGCTTTCTTT. It encodes CTGSLTNTEAFF. The chain carries TRBV11-1 and TRBJ1-1; D ambiguous. CDR3 size: 12 residues. Germline V gene data show CDR1 as SGHAT and CDR2 as FQDESV (reference sequence). Looking up the rest from reference TRBV11-1 and TRBJ1-1 gives the full variable domain: EAEVAQSPRYKITEKSQAVAFWCDPISGHATLYWYRQILGQGPELLVQFQDESVVDDSQLPKDRFSAERLKGVDSTLKIQPAELGDSAMYLCTGSLTNTEAFFGQGTRLTVV.

This clonotype was counted ten times or more. The V and J genes are TRBV6-2 or TRBV6-3 and TRBJ2-1; D unclear. CDR1 is MNHEY and CDR2 is SVGEGT in the germline V gene. The V end lost 4 bases, the J end lost 7 bases, and 5 bases lay between the germline ends. The CDR3 spans 11 residues. The CDR3 DNA reads TGTGCCAGCAGTTCCAGGAATGAGCAGTTCTTC. Its protein is CASSSRNEQFF.

This clonotype was detected many times. The chain is built from TRBV4-3 and TRBJ1-6; D not certain. V lost 0 bases and J lost 6, with 9 bases in between. This CDR3 is built from 15 residues. CDR1 is LGHNA and CDR2 is YSLEER in the germline V gene. The CDR3 loop reads CASSQDSAINSPLHF. DNA for the CDR3: TGCGCCAGCAGCCAAGATAGCGCAATTAATTCACCCCTCCACTTT.

Turning to this clonotype: Being one base from a much bigger clone, this may be a read error. V is TRBV4-2 and J is TRBJ2-5; TRBD1 is a possible D gene (6 bases). The CDR3 contains 14 residues. Germline V lookup: CDR1 LGHNA, CDR2 YNFKEQ. The CDR3 DNA sequence: TGTGCCAGCGGCCATCTCGGACAGCAAGAGACCCAGTACTTC. This encodes CASGHLGQQETQYF.

The chain has TRBV6-2 or TRBV6-3 and TRBJ2-3; TRBD2 agrees at 7 bases. The CDR3 runs to 18 residues. Germline CDR1 is MNHEY and CDR2 is SVGEGT. V was clipped by 6 bases and J by 2 bases; unmatched bases: 17. The CDR3 nucleotides are TGTGCCAGCAGAACACGACTAGTGGGGGGGATGTTCACAGATACGCAGTATTTT. Protein sequence: CASRTRLVGGMFTDTQYF.

The V gene is TRBV12-3 or TRBV12-4, the J gene TRBJ1-4; no clear D gene. The length of the CDR3 is 12 residues. In DNA form, the CDR3 reads TGTATCAGCAGTCGAATTAATGAAAAACTGTTTTTT. Its protein product is CISSRINEKLFF.

This clonotype was observed a handful of times. The chain joins TRBV12-3 or TRBV12-4 to TRBJ1-4; D perhaps matches TRBD1 (6 bases). This CDR3 has 15 residues. V was cut by 5 bases and J by 8 bases, with 18 bases left in between. The CDR3: CASSLQIGGREKLFF. CDR3 coding DNA: TGTGCCAGCAGTCTTCAGATCGGGGGGCGGGAAAAACTGTTTTTT.

Notes on this clonotype: A junction end diverges from the germline sequence, so it may reflect a read error. The V call is TRBV29-1, the J call TRBJ2-2; 10 bases align to TRBD2. Germline CDR1 SQVTM, CDR2 ANQGSEA. This CDR3 spans 15 amino acids. For the CDR3, the DNA is TGCAGCGTTTACGAAGCGGGAGGGAACACCGGGGAGCTGTTGTTT. Translated: CSVYEAGGNTGELLF.

This chain uses TRBV28 with TRBJ1-4, with D unclear. The CDR3 loop spans 15 amino acids. Germline V gene data show CDR1 as MDHEN and CDR2 as SYDVKM. Trimming pared 5 bases from V and 6 bases from J, leaving 16 bases between. As DNA, the CDR3 is TGTGCCAGCAGTAAACCCGCAGCCTCTCATGAAAAACTGTTTTTT. Protein: CASSKPAASHEKLFF.